This T cell receptor beta chain was recorded in a study of blood T cell repertoires in COVID-19. Study context: In each case, the material was cDNA or gDNA derived from T cells, B-cell-depleted T cells, or PBMCs.

Trimming removed 1 base at V and 7 bases at J, with 10 bases between. The CDR3 totals 13 residues. Germline loops: CDR1 MNHEY, CDR2 SVGAGI. Clones were read by immunoSEQ multiplex PCR, and TCRdb kept only the in-frame ones, dropping some. The sample carries 85,000 to 130,000 clones, roughly 89% recorded once. The sequenced sample was peripheral blood. The chain employs TRBV6-5 and TRBJ1-2, with D possibly matching TRBD1 (5 bases). The source is a man between 65 and 80 years old with acute or convalescent COVID-19. CDR3 loop: CASSYWQGTGYTF. In DNA form, the CDR3 reads TGTGCCAGCAGTTACTGGCAGGGAACTGGCTACACCTTC.